This section outlines one TCR beta chain sequence together with its context. Its antigen is unknown. Base quality data are lacking; no much larger clone is found one base away. This entry is derived from a study of blood T cell repertoires in COVID-19 (dated by TCRdb to 2018 to 2020). At the level of the whole study: Samples from collaborators originated in the United States, Italy and Spain and spanned both the acute and convalescent phases of COVID-19. The sample metadata nearly always contained a de-identified subject ID, COVID-19 status, age in years and sex. Deeply sampled blood TCRbeta repertoires from subjects exposed to, actively infected with, or recovered from COVID-19 were included in the dataset. Where available, HLA class I and class II types were taken from metadata supplied by the sample provider and were not determined by assay-based typing. The prospective study material was composed of cDNA or gDNA derived from T cells, B-cell-depleted T cells, or PBMCs. The repertoires were released in a freely available public database intended as a resource for research on the immune response to SARS-CoV-2. Samples came from the ongoing ImmuneRACE study (first 160 participants) plus 1,254 subjects from 6 global collaborators.

Study-wide conclusions, independent of this receptor: How much clinical and demographic metadata was included differed by source and by participant, and the metadata was provided uncurated.

TCRbeta CDR3 regions were amplified from genomic DNA using the immunoSEQ Assay, a bias-controlled multiplex PCR. The original methods were these. Nucleated cell counts per sample were estimated from amplification of reference gene primers within the assay. Sequence reads were collapsed and filtered to measure the absolute abundance of every unique TCRbeta CDR3 rearrangement. For each sample, productive Simpson clonality was calculated as the square root of Simpson's diversity index across productive rearrangements. TCRdb mirrors the immuneACCESS table, restricted to in-frame sequences. Some clones are absent from its copies; in checked studies, under half trace to an unresolved V gene, and the reason for the others is unknown. Clone size and the V and J calls come from that table; the DNA yielded D and trimming. The sample table contains 130,000 or so clones; only one count was recorded for around 80% of them. Clones ranked in the top ten supply 16% of the sample.

Collaborating institutions collected whole blood in K2EDTA tubes following their own protocols. For TCRbeta analysis, collaborator samples were shipped as frozen whole blood, as isolated PBMCs, or as DNA extracted from either sample type. V sheds 3 bases and J sheds 5 bases, leaving 11 bases between their ends. Its CDR3 holds 14 amino acids, cysteine through phenylalanine. The retained sequence is limited to the CDR3, 42 bases, with the frame set at the first base. CDR1 and CDR2 are read off the germline V gene as SGDLS and YYNGEE. This receptor was obtained from a man aged 45 to 65 with acute or convalescent COVID-19. The source material was peripheral blood. The sequence links TRBV9 to TRBJ2-2; the D gene lacks a confident call. The CDR3 protein sequence reads: CASSDRVTTGELFF. At the DNA level, the sequence is TGTGCCAGCAGCGACCGGGTTACGACCGGGGAGCTGTTTTTT.